This TCR beta chain appears in the sequencing data of a study of shared clonotypes between healthy human individuals. Repertoires were generated with immunoSEQ multiplex PCR, while TCRdb's copy carries only in-frame clones and drops some. The data contain approximately 2,000,000 clones, around 95% of them singletons. The CDR3 loop spans 14 amino acids. Germline CDR1 reads MDHEN; CDR2 reads SYDVKM. V dropped 7 bases and J dropped 8 bases, with 20 bases sitting between them. Study results and caveats: Clonotypes which were not shared had lower generation probabilities than clonotypes that all four donors shared. Limited genetic and exposure-history diversity came from having few donors.

Terminally differentiated effector memory CD45RA+ cells were excluded from the naive CD8 cells, which were CD45RO-negative and positively selected for CCR7. As for this clone: Its specificity is not known.

J is TRBJ1-2 and V is TRBV28; TRBD1 might be the D (6 bases). Material for sequencing was naive CD8+ T cells from PBMCs. The TCR was taken from a man between 18 and 29 years old in good health. Some clones in this sample may be carry-over from other donors' samples. The CDR3 loop is CASTWGGAVWGYTF. For the CDR3, the DNA is TGTGCCAGCACCTGGGGGGGCGCGGTTTGGGGCTACACCTTC.